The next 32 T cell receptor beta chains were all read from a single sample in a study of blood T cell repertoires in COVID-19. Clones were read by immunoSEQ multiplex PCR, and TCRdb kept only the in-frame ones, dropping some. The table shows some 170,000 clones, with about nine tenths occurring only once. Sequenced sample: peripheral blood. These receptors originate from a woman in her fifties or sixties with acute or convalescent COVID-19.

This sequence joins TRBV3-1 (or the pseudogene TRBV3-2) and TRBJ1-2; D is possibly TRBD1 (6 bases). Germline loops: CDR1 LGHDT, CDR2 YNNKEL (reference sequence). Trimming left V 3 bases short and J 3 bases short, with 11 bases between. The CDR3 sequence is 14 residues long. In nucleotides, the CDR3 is TGTGCCAGCAGCCAGAACAGGGCATACTATGGCTACACCTTC. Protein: CASSQNRAYYGYTF.

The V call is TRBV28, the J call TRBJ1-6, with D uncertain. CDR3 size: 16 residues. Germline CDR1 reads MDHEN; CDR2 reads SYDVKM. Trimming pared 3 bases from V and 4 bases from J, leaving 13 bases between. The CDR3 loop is CASSFRRSTYNSPLHF. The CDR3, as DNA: TGTGCCAGCAGTTTTAGGAGGAGTACATATAATTCACCCCTCCACTTT.

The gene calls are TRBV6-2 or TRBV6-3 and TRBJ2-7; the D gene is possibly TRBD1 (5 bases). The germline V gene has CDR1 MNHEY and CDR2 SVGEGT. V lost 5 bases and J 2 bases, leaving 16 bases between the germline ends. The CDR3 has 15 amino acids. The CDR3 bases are TGTGCCAGCAGTCCGTATTGGACACGCACCTACGAGCAGTACTTC. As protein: CASSPYWTRTYEQYF.

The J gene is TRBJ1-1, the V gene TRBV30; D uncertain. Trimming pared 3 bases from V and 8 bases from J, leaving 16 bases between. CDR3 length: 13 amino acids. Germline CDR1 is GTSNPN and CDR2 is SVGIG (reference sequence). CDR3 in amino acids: CAWSGAWSAEAFF. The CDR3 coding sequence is TGTGCCTGGAGCGGAGCCTGGAGCGCCGAAGCTTTCTTT.

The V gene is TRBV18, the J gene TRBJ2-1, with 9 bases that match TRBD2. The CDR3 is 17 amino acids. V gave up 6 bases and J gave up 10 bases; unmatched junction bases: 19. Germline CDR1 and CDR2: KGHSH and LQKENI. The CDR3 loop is CASSSSGVAFGDGEQFF. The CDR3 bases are TGTGCCAGCTCGTCTAGCGGGGTAGCCTTTGGGGATGGGGAGCAGTTCTTC.

CDR3 DNA: TGTGCCAGCAGCTTAGCTGGCGGCCTATCCTACGAGCAGTACTTC. Amino acids: CASSLAGGLSYEQYF. V usage is TRBV7-6 and J usage is TRBJ2-7; D remains unclear. V was trimmed by 0 bases and J by 1 base, leaving 10 bases between them. The CDR3 contains 15 residues. CDR1 SGHVS and CDR2 FNYEAQ come from the germline V gene. Variable domain in full (rest from reference TRBV7-6 and TRBJ2-7): GAGVSQSPRYKVTKRGQDVALRCDPISGHVSLYWYRQALGQGPEFLTYFNYEAQQDKSGLPNDRFSAERPEGSISTLTIQRTEQRDSAMYRCASSLAGGLSYEQYFGPGTRLTVT.

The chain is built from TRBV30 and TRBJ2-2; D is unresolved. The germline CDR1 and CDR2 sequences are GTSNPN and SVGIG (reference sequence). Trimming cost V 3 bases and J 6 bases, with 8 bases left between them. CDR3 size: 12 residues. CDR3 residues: CAWRWRAGELFF. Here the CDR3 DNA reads TGTGCCTGGAGGTGGAGAGCCGGGGAGCTGTTTTTT.

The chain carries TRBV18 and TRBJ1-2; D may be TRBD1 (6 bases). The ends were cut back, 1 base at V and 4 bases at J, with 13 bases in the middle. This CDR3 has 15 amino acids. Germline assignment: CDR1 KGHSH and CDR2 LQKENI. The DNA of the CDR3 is TGTGCCAGCTCACCACAATCCGACAGGTTCTATGGCTACACCTTC. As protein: CASSPQSDRFYGYTF.

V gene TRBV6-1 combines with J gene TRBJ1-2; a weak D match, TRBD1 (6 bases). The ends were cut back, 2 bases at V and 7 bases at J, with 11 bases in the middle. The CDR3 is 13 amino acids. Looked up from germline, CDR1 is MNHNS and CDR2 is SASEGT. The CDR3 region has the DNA TGTGCCAGCAGTGAAAGGGGGTGGGGTGGCTACACCTTC. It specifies CASSERGWGGYTF.

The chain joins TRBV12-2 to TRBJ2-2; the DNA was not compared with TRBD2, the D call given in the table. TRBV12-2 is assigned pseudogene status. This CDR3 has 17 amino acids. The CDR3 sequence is CASRRGTGTSNTGELFF. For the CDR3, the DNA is TGTGCAAGTCGCAGGGGGACCGGGACTAGTAACACCGGGGAGCTGTTTTTT.

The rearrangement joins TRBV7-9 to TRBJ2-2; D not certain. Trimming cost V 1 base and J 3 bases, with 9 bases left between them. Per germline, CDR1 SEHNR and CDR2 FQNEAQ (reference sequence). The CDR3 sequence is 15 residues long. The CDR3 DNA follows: TGTGCCAGCAGCTTAGTTGTAGCTGACACCGGGGAGCTGTTTTTT. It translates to CASSLVVADTGELFF.

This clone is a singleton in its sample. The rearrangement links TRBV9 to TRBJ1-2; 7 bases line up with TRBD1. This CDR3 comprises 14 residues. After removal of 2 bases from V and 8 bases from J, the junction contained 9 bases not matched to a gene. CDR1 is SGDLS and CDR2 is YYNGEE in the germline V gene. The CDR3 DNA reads TGTGCCAGCAGCGTCACCGGGACAGTGGAAGGCTACACCTTC. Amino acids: CASSVTGTVEGYTF.

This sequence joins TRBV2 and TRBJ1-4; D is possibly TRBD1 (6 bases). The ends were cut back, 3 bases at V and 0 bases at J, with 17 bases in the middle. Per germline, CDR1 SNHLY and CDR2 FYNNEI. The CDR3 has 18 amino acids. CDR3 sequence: CASSDRGAGLATNEKLFF. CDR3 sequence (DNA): TGTGCCAGCAGTGACAGGGGCGCAGGGTTGGCAACTAATGAAAAACTGTTTTTT.

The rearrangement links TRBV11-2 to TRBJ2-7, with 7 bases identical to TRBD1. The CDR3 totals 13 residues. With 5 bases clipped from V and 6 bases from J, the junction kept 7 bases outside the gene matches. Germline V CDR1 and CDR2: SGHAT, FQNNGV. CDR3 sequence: CASSAYSGGEQYF. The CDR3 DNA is TGTGCCAGCAGCGCTTATTCAGGGGGCGAGCAGTACTTC.

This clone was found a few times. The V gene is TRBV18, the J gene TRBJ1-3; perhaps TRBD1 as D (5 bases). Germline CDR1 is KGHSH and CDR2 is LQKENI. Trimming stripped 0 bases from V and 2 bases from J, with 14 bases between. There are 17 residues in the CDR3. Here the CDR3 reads CASSPPAQGYPGNTIYF. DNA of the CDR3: TGTGCCAGCTCACCACCGGCGCAGGGCTACCCTGGAAACACCATATATTTT.

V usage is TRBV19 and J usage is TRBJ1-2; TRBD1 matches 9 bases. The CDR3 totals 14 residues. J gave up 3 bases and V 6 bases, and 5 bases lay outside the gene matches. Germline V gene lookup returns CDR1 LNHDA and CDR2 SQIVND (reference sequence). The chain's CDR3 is CASRTGQGDYGYTF. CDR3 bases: TGTGCCAGTAGGACGGGACAGGGCGACTATGGCTACACCTTC.

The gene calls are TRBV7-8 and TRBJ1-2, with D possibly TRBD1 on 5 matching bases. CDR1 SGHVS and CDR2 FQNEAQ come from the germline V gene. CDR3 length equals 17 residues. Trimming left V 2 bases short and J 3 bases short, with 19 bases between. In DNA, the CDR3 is TGTGCCAGCAGCTTACAACCTCCCATAGGACAAGACTATGGCTACACCTTC. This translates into CASSLQPPIGQDYGYTF.

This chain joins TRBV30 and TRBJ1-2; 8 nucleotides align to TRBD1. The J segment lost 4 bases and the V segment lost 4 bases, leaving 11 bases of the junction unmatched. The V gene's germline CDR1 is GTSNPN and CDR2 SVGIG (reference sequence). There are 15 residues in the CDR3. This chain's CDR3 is CAWTSRTGFLYGYTF. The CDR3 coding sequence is TGTGCCTGGACCTCCCGGACAGGGTTCCTCTATGGCTACACCTTC.

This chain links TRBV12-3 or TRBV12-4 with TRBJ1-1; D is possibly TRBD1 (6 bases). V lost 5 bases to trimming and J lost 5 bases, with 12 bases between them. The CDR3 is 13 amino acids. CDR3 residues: CASSLQGGTEAFF. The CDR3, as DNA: TGTGCCAGCAGTCTACAGGGAGGGACTGAAGCTTTCTTT.

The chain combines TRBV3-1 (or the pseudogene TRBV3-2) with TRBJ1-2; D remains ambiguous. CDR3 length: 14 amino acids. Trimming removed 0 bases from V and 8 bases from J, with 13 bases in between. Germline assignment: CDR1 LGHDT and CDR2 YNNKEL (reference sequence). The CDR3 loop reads CASSQDLGSGGYTF. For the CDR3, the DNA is TGTGCCAGCAGCCAAGATCTAGGGAGTGGGGGCTACACCTTC.

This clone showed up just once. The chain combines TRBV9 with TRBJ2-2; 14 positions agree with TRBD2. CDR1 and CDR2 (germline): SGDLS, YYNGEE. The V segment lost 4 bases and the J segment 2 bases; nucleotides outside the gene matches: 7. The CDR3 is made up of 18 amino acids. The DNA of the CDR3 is TGTGCCAGCAGCCCTAGGACTAGCGGGGGGCCTAACACCGGGGAGCTGTTTTTT. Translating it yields CASSPRTSGGPNTGELFF.

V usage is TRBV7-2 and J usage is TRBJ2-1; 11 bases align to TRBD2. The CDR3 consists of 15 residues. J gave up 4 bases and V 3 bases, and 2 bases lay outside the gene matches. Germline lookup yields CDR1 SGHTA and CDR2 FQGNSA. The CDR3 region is CASSLTSGVYNEQFF. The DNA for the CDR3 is TGTGCCAGCAGCTTGACTAGCGGGGTGTACAATGAGCAGTTCTTC. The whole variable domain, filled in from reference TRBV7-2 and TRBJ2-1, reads GAGVSQSPSNKVTEKGKDVELRCDPISGHTALYWYRQSLGQGLEFLIYFQGNSAPDKSGLPSDRFSAERTGGSVSTLTIQRTQQEDSAVYLCASSLTSGVYNEQFFGPGTRLTVL.

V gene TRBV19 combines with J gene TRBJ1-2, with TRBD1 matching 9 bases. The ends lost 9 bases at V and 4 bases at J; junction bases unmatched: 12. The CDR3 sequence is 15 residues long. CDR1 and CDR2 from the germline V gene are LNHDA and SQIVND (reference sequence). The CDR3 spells CASKNRQGVGYGYTF. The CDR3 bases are TGTGCCAGCAAGAACCGACAGGGGGTAGGCTATGGCTACACCTTC.

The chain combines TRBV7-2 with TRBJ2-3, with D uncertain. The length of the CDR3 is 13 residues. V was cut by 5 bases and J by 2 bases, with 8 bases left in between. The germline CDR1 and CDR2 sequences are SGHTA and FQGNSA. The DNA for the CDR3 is TGTGCCAGCAGCCTCCTATTCACAGATACGCAGTATTTT. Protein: CASSLLFTDTQYF.

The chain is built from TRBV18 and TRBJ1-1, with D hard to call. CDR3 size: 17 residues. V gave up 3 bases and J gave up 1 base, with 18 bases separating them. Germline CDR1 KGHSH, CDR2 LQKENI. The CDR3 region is CASSPPSSLGSNTEAFF. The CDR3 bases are TGTGCCAGCTCACCTCCCTCTTCTCTCGGTTCGAACACTGAAGCTTTCTTT.

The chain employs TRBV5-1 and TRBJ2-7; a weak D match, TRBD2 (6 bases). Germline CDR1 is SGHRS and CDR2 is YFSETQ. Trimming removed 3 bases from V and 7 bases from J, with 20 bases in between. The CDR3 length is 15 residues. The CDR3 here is CASSSRDSPSGEQYF. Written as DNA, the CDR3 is TGCGCCAGCAGCTCCCGGGACTCGCCTTCTGGGGAGCAGTACTTC.

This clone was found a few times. The CDR3 here is CASSRPGQGNYGYTF. DNA for the CDR3: TGTGCCAGCTCACGCCCGGGACAGGGTAACTATGGCTACACCTTC. The genes are TRBV18 and TRBJ1-2; 9 bases map to TRBD1. The length of the CDR3 is 15 residues. With V trimmed by 4 bases and J by 1 base, 4 bases remained unmatched. Germline V CDR1 and CDR2: KGHSH, LQKENI.

DNA for the CDR3: TGTGCCAGCAGTTACCACCCCGGACTAAAATACTACGAGCAGTACTTC. The encoded protein is CASSYHPGLKYYEQYF. The rearrangement links TRBV6-2 or TRBV6-3 to TRBJ2-7; a weak D match, TRBD2 (6 bases). This CDR3 region has 16 residues. Trimming left V 2 bases short and J 3 bases short, with 17 bases between. CDR1 MNHEY and CDR2 SVGEGT come from the germline V gene.

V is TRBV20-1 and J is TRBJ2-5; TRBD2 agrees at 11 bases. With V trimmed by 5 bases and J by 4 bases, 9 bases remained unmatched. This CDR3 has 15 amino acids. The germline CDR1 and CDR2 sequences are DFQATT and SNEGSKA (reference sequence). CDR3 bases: TGCAGTGCTGGTGCGACTAGCGGGGTACTAGAGACCCAGTACTTC. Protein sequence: CSAGATSGVLETQYF.

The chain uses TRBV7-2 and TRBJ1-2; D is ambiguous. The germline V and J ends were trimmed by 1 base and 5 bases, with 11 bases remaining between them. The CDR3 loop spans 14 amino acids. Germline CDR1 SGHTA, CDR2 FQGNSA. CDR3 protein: CASSLVGSSYGYTF. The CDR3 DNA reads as TGTGCCAGCAGCTTAGTGGGCAGCTCGTATGGCTACACCTTC.

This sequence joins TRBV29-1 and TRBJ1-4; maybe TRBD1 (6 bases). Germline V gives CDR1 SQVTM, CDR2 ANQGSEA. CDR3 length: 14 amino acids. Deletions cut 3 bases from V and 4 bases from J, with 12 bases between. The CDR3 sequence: CSVDSGALNEKLFF. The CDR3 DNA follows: TGCAGCGTTGATTCAGGGGCTCTTAATGAAAAACTGTTTTTT.

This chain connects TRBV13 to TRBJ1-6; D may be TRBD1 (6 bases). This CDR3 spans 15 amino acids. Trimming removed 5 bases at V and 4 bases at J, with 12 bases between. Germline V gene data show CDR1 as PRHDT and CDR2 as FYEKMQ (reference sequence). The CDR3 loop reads CASSQWTDYNSPLHF. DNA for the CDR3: TGTGCCAGCAGCCAGTGGACAGATTATAATTCACCCCTCCACTTT.